These 9 T cell receptor beta chains were sequenced from one sample in a study of blood T cell repertoires in COVID-19. Produced via immunoSEQ multiplex PCR; TCRdb's table is partial and in-frame only. The sample has 200,000 to 250,000 clones; roughly 90% are singletons. Input material: peripheral blood. These receptors were obtained from a woman aged 55-70 years with acute or convalescent COVID-19.

V usage is TRBV5-5 and J usage is TRBJ1-5; D is perhaps TRBD1 (5 bases). CDR3 size: 14 residues. Germline CDR1 and CDR2: SGHKS and YYEKEE (reference sequence). Trimming removed 3 bases from V and 5 bases from J, with 12 bases in between. CDR3 nucleotides: TGTGCCAGCAGCTCCGGAGGGGTTGATCAGCCCCAGCATTTT. Its protein product is CASSSGGVDQPQHF.

V and J are TRBV19 and TRBJ1-4, with a possible D match to TRBD1 (5 bases). Trimming took off 5 bases at V and 8 bases at J, with 15 bases between the two ends. The CDR3 has 14 residues. Germline V lookup: CDR1 LNHDA, CDR2 SQIVND (reference sequence). This CDR3 reads CASSPRRAGEKLFF. The CDR3 DNA reads TGTGCCAGTAGTCCCCGCAGGGCGGGGGAAAAACTGTTTTTT. Full variable domain (remainder filled in from reference TRBV19 and TRBJ1-4): DGGITQSPKYLFRKEGQNVTLSCEQNLNHDAMYWYRQDPGQGLRLIYYSQIVNDFQKGDIAEGYSVSREKKESFPLTVTSAQKNPTAFYLCASSPRRAGEKLFFGSGTQLSVL.

This chain joins TRBV5-5 and TRBJ1-1; 10 bases fit TRBD1. V dropped 4 bases and J dropped 3; count of bases not matched to a gene: 6. The CDR3 spans 15 residues. Looked up from germline, CDR1 is SGHKS and CDR2 is YYEKEE (reference sequence). The CDR3 region has the DNA TGTGCCAGCAGCCGACAGGGGGCGGTGGACACTGAAGCTTTCTTT. Encoded protein: CASSRQGAVDTEAFF.

With respect to this clone: At one boundary the junction diverges from the germline segment, which might be a read error. V is TRBV19 and J is TRBJ1-5; 7 nucleotides agree with TRBD1. CDR1 is LNHDA, CDR2 SQIVND, per germline (reference sequence). The CDR3 covers 14 residues. The CDR3 region has the DNA TGTGCCAGTAGTAGTTTAGGGGGCAAGCAGCCCCAGCATTTT. This encodes CASSSLGGKQPQHF.

The count of this clone is one. The chain couples TRBV3-1 (or the pseudogene TRBV3-2) to TRBJ2-7, with 10 bases matching TRBD1. V was pared by 3 bases and J by 3 bases, with 8 bases of the junction left unmatched. The CDR3 is 16 amino acids. Germline CDR1 LGHDT, CDR2 YNNKEL (reference sequence). The CDR3 bases are TGTGCCAGCAGCCAGGAGAAATGGACAGGGGGCTACGAGCAGTACTTC. Protein: CASSQEKWTGGYEQYF.

The V gene is TRBV5-4, the J gene TRBJ2-3, with TRBD2 matching over 11 bases. The CDR3 sequence is 15 residues long. In germline, CDR1 is SGHNT, CDR2 YYREEE (reference sequence). With V trimmed by 3 bases and J by 6 bases, 6 bases remained unmatched. DNA for the CDR3: TGTGCCAGCAGCTCGAGACTAGCGGGGTATGATACGCAGTATTTT. The encoded protein is CASSSRLAGYDTQYF.

The chain has TRBV29-1 and TRBJ1-2; 8 bases are a match to TRBD1. The CDR3 length is 14 residues. Germline assignment: CDR1 SQVTM and CDR2 ANQGSEA. With V trimmed by 0 bases and J by 8 bases, 8 bases remained unmatched. CDR3 protein: CSVEDRNRGGGYTF. For the CDR3, the DNA is TGCAGCGTTGAAGATAGAAACAGGGGGGGCGGCTACACCTTC.

The chain employs TRBV4-3 and TRBJ2-4; a possible D gene is TRBD1 (5 bases). Trimming shortened V by 0 bases and J by 2 bases, and 20 bases separated the two germline ends. CDR1 and CDR2 (germline): LGHNA, YSLEER. The CDR3 is 19 residues long. CDR3 loop: CASSQEWAPFAGTKNIQYF. CDR3 bases: TGCGCCAGCAGCCAAGAATGGGCCCCATTTGCAGGGACCAAAAACATTCAGTACTTC.

About this clone itself: At one end, the junction sequence differs from germline, possibly due to a read error. The genes are TRBV29-1 and TRBJ1-2, with no clear D. The CDR3 totals 11 residues. The germline V gene has CDR1 SQVTM and CDR2 ANQGSEA. CDR3 DNA sequence: TGTAAGAGCGAGTCCAGCTATGGCTACACCTTC. Its translation is CKSESSYGYTF.